The present T cell receptor beta chain was sequenced within a study of cytomegalovirus exposure and HLA in healthy donors. As for the study in general: Unique TCRs from HLA-typed donors, 80 million to 100 million of them, were held in an early data release.

The CDR3 consists of 13 residues. V lost 11 bases, J lost 6 bases, and 18 bases lay in between. CDR1 and CDR2 from the germline V gene are MNHEY and SVGAGI. 60 Vbeta and 13 Jbeta primers were used in PCR. Repertoires were generated with immunoSEQ multiplex PCR, while TCRdb's copy carries only in-frame clones and drops some. The sample carries 200,000 to 250,000 clones, more than 85% recorded once. The clonotype was recovered from a young woman in good health and CMV-seronegative. Sequenced: PBMCs. The chain carries TRBV6-5 and TRBJ2-3, with D possibly matching TRBD2 (6 bases). The CDR3 nucleotides are TGTGCCGCCACCCCGGAGGGGTCCGATACGCAGTATTTT. Its protein product is CAATPEGSDTQYF.